Listed here are 31 T cell receptor beta chains from one sample, sequenced in a study of cytomegalovirus exposure and HLA in healthy donors. In the PCR, 60 Vbeta and 13 Jbeta primers were used. The table came from immunoSEQ multiplex PCR; TCRdb's copy has only in-frame clones and leaves some out. Here the sample spans 150,000 to 200,000 clones, around 76% being singletons. The specimen was PBMCs. These receptors came from a woman aged 40 to 50 in good health and CMV-seronegative.

The chain joins TRBV15 to TRBJ1-4; no clear D gene. Trimming pared 0 bases from V and 4 bases from J, leaving 9 bases between. The CDR3 runs to 15 residues. Germline V gives CDR1 LNHNV, CDR2 YYDKDF (reference sequence). This chain's CDR3 is CATSREATFNEKLFF. The CDR3 DNA is TGTGCCACCAGCAGAGAGGCGACATTTAATGAAAAACTGTTTTTT.

This chain joins TRBV27 and TRBJ2-1; 7 nucleotides line up with TRBD2. Germline V gene sequence: CDR1 MNHEY, CDR2 SMNVEV (reference sequence). The CDR3 has 21 amino acids. J gave up 1 base and V 6 bases, and 24 bases lay outside the gene matches. CDR3 residues: CASSRQVGGYLDGGSYNEQFF. The CDR3, as DNA: TGTGCCAGCAGCCGCCAGGTGGGGGGTTATCTCGACGGGGGGTCCTACAATGAGCAGTTCTTC.

The genes are TRBV28 and TRBJ1-2; TRBD1 might be the D (6 bases). V lost 5 bases, J lost 6 bases, and 13 bases lay in between. This CDR3 has 13 amino acids. Germline-derived CDR1 and CDR2 are MDHEN and SYDVKM. CDR3 sequence (DNA): TGTGCCAGCAGTCGTCAGGGGACACATGGCTACACCTTC. Translated: CASSRQGTHGYTF.

A few counts support this clone. This chain uses TRBV5-5 with TRBJ1-5, with D possibly matching TRBD1 (5 bases). V shed 0 bases and J shed 6 bases, with 10 bases lying between them. The germline V gene encodes CDR1 SGHKS and CDR2 YYEKEE (reference sequence). The CDR3 length is 14 residues. CDR3 amino acids: CASSLEMGPQPQHF. In DNA form, the CDR3 reads TGTGCCAGCAGCTTGGAAATGGGGCCTCAGCCCCAGCATTTT.

As for this clone: Within the sample, other DNA sequences also encode this same CDR3. The chain carries TRBV5-1 and TRBJ2-5; D might be TRBD2 (5 bases). CDR1 SGHRS and CDR2 YFSETQ come from the germline V gene. The CDR3 spans 14 residues. Trimming stripped 0 bases from V and 2 bases from J, with 8 bases between. The CDR3 loop reads CASSLGRGQETQYF. The CDR3 nucleotides read TGCGCCAGCAGCTTGGGTCGGGGACAAGAGACCCAGTACTTC. Filled out from reference TRBV5-1 and TRBJ2-5, the complete variable domain reads KAGVTQTPRYLIKTRGQQVTLSCSPISGHRSVSWYQQTPGQGLQFLFEYFSETQRNKGNFPGRFSGRQFSNSRSEMNVSTLELGDSALYLCASSLGRGQETQYFGPGTRLLVL.

V usage is TRBV28 and J usage is TRBJ2-7; 7 nucleotides match TRBD1. Per the germline V gene, CDR1 is MDHEN and CDR2 is SYDVKM. This CDR3 is 14 amino acids long. After removal of 5 bases from V and 4 bases from J, the junction contained 8 bases not matched to a gene. The CDR3 sequence is CASSTRGYPYEQYF. The CDR3 DNA reads as TGTGCCAGCAGTACCAGGGGGTACCCTTACGAGCAGTACTTC.

This clone has a handful of counts. The chain recombines TRBV5-1 with TRBJ2-1; 7 bases line up with TRBD2. In germline, CDR1 is SGHRS, CDR2 YFSETQ. The junction had 6 bases not matched to a gene; V was cut back by 2 bases and J by 4 bases. This CDR3 has 15 amino acids. The CDR3 DNA reads TGCGCCAGCAGCTTAGAGCGGGGATTTTACAATGAGCAGTTCTTC. Translating it yields CASSLERGFYNEQFF.

This clone came up once. The rearrangement links TRBV7-9 to TRBJ2-1, with TRBD2 matching over 9 bases. CDR1 and CDR2 from the germline V gene are SEHNR and FQNEAQ (reference sequence). V lost 1 base to trimming and J lost 7 bases; unmatched junction nucleotides: 5. This CDR3 comprises 15 residues. The CDR3 region is CASSLGSGSLNEQFF. Written as DNA, the CDR3 is TGTGCCAGCAGCTTAGGTAGCGGGAGTTTGAATGAGCAGTTCTTC. Combining the CDR3 with reference TRBV7-9 and TRBJ2-1 gives the whole variable domain DTGVSQNPRHKITKRGQNVTFRCDPISEHNRLYWYRQTLGQGPEFLTYFQNEAQLEKSRLLSDRFSAERPKGSFSTLEIQRTEQGDSAMYLCASSLGSGSLNEQFFGPGTRLTVL.

The rearrangement uses TRBV18 and TRBJ2-1; D uncertain. Per the germline V gene, CDR1 is KGHSH and CDR2 is LQKENI. The CDR3 runs to 16 residues. V shed 1 base and J shed 0 bases, with 10 bases lying between them. This CDR3 is CASSPLGFYSYNEQFF. The CDR3 DNA follows: TGTGCCAGCTCACCACTTGGTTTCTACTCCTACAATGAGCAGTTCTTC.

The chain employs TRBV5-1 and TRBJ1-1; D not certain. There are 15 residues in the CDR3. V lost 0 bases to trimming and J lost 5 bases, with 14 bases between them. The V gene's germline CDR1 is SGHRS and CDR2 YFSETQ. The CDR3 protein is CASSLDVGRSTEAFF. The CDR3 DNA reads as TGCGCCAGCAGCTTGGATGTGGGGAGATCTACTGAAGCTTTCTTT.

The chain carries TRBV9 and TRBJ2-1; TRBD2 aligns across 12 bases. Germline lookup yields CDR1 SGDLS and CDR2 YYNGEE. The V segment lost 6 bases and the J segment 5 bases; nucleotides outside the gene matches: 3. This CDR3 region has 14 residues. The CDR3 spells CASTRLAGDNEQFF. The CDR3, as DNA: TGTGCCAGCACCCGACTAGCGGGAGACAATGAGCAGTTCTTC. Complete variable domain (other parts from reference TRBV9 and TRBJ2-1): DSGVTQTPKHLITATGQRVTLRCSPRSGDLSVYWYQQSLDQGLQFLIQYYNGEERAKGNILERFSAQQFPDLHSELNLSSLELGDSALYFCASTRLAGDNEQFFGPGTRLTVL.

In DNA form, the CDR3 reads TGTGCCAGCAGTTACGCGGAGGCCTACGAGCAGTACTTC. This translates into CASSYAEAYEQYF. This chain links TRBV6-6 with TRBJ2-7, with D possibly being TRBD2 (5 bases). This CDR3 contains 13 residues. The V and J ends lost 2 bases and 2 bases respectively, with 7 bases between them. Looked up from germline, CDR1 is MNHNY and CDR2 is SVGAGI (reference sequence).

The CDR3 DNA is TGTGCCAGCAGCCGACTAGCTCCCTCCTACGAGCAGTACTTC. This gives the protein CASSRLAPSYEQYF. The rearrangement uses TRBV7-8 and TRBJ2-7; 7 positions match TRBD2. The CDR3 is made up of 14 amino acids. V trimming: 5 bases; J trimming: 0 bases; junction bases outside the gene matches: 4. Germline loops: CDR1 SGHVS, CDR2 FQNEAQ.

The CDR3 sequence: CASSPTSGGRGEQYF. CDR3 DNA sequence: TGTGCCAGCAGCCCTACTAGCGGGGGGAGAGGGGAGCAGTACTTC. This chain links TRBV11-3 with TRBJ2-7; 12 nucleotides line up with TRBD2. Unmatched junction bases numbered 9, after V lost 5 bases and J lost 7 bases. The CDR3 totals 15 residues. Germline CDR1 reads SGHNT; CDR2 reads YENEEA.

This chain connects TRBV11-3 to TRBJ2-4, with 7 bases identical to TRBD2. This CDR3 has 14 amino acids. Trimming at V came to 5 bases and at J to 5 bases, leaving 6 bases not matched to a gene. Germline lookup yields CDR1 SGHNT and CDR2 YENEEA. CDR3 sequence: CASSARDYQNIQYF. CDR3 in DNA: TGTGCCAGCAGCGCGAGGGACTATCAAAACATTCAGTACTTC.

V gene TRBV27 combines with J gene TRBJ2-5; the match to TRBD2 covers 8 bases. The germline V gene has CDR1 MNHEY and CDR2 SMNVEV (reference sequence). There are 15 residues in the CDR3. V trimming: 4 bases; J trimming: 2 bases; junction bases outside the gene matches: 6. The CDR3 sequence is CASSSYSSGQETQYF. DNA for the CDR3: TGTGCCAGCAGTTCCTATTCTAGCGGGCAAGAGACCCAGTACTTC.

Remarks on this clone: Germline and junction disagree at one end, which may indicate a read error. The rearrangement links TRBV7-7 to TRBJ2-5, with D tentatively TRBD1 (5 bases). The CDR3 totals 13 residues. The germline V gene has CDR1 SSHAT and CDR2 FNYEAQ (reference sequence). The CDR3 nucleotides are TGTGCTAGCAGCTTGTGGGGCGTGGAGACCCAGTACTTC. Protein: CASSLWGVETQYF.

This clone was seen a handful of times. This sequence joins TRBV2 and TRBJ1-1; D perhaps matches TRBD1 (5 bases). The CDR3 consists of 15 residues. The ends were cut back, 0 bases at V and 7 bases at J, with 15 bases in the middle. In germline, CDR1 is SNHLY, CDR2 FYNNEI. CDR3: CASSEAYGPRDEAFF. The DNA for the CDR3 is TGTGCCAGCAGTGAAGCGTATGGTCCCAGGGATGAAGCTTTCTTT.

About this clone: Other DNA sequences in this sample translate to the same CDR3. The chain employs TRBV13 and TRBJ1-2, with 7 bases that match TRBD1. V gave up 4 bases and J gave up 8 bases; unmatched junction bases: 13. The V gene's germline CDR1 is PRHDT and CDR2 FYEKMQ (reference sequence). The CDR3 spans 15 residues. The CDR3 DNA reads TGTGCCAGCAGCTCAGGGACAGCTCTGTTCTACGGCTACACCTTC. This gives the protein CASSSGTALFYGYTF.

This chain joins TRBV9 and TRBJ2-5, with 9 bases identical to TRBD2. V lost 0 bases to trimming and J lost 5 bases; unmatched junction nucleotides: 5. There are 15 residues in the CDR3. The V gene's germline CDR1 is SGDLS and CDR2 YYNGEE. DNA of the CDR3: TGTGCCAGCAGCGTAGGAGCGGGAGGTTCGGAGACCCAGTACTTC. This encodes CASSVGAGGSETQYF.

The rearrangement joins TRBV5-1 to TRBJ1-2; D is ambiguous. This CDR3 comprises 14 residues. Germline CDR1 SGHRS, CDR2 YFSETQ. The V gene lost 0 bases and the J gene lost 0 bases, with 6 bases spanning the gap. The CDR3 sequence: CASSLDSSNYGYTF. CDR3 coding DNA: TGCGCCAGCAGCTTGGACAGTTCTAACTATGGCTACACCTTC. Full variable domain (missing parts from reference TRBV5-1 and TRBJ1-2): KAGVTQTPRYLIKTRGQQVTLSCSPISGHRSVSWYQQTPGQGLQFLFEYFSETQRNKGNFPGRFSGRQFSNSRSEMNVSTLELGDSALYLCASSLDSSNYGYTFGSGTRLTVV.

The rearrangement links TRBV4-2 to TRBJ2-1; 8 bases are shared with TRBD2. CDR3 length: 15 residues. With V trimmed by 0 bases and J by 4 bases, 2 bases remained unmatched. CDR1 and CDR2 from the germline V gene are LGHNA and YNFKEQ. The CDR3 loop reads CASSQELAVYNEQFF. In DNA form, the CDR3 reads TGTGCCAGCAGCCAAGAACTAGCGGTATACAATGAGCAGTTCTTC.

This chain joins TRBV29-1 and TRBJ1-2; D is possibly TRBD1 (6 bases). The CDR3 is made up of 17 amino acids. CDR1 and CDR2 from the germline V gene are SQVTM and ANQGSEA. Trimming removed 0 bases at V and 8 bases at J, with 25 bases between. The DNA for the CDR3 is TGCAGCGTTGAAGATGGATGGGGGAGCCTGGGGAGGGGGGGCTACACCTTC. Its protein is CSVEDGWGSLGRGGYTF.

This clone occurred once. The genes are TRBV6-1 and TRBJ2-5; 8 positions match TRBD2. Germline CDR1 MNHNS, CDR2 SASEGT. J gave up 4 bases and V 1 base, and 5 bases lay outside the gene matches. The CDR3 sequence is 15 residues long. This CDR3 is CASSEGAGEVETQYF. In nucleotides, the CDR3 is TGTGCCAGCAGTGAAGGAGCGGGAGAGGTAGAGACCCAGTACTTC.

J is TRBJ2-3 and V is TRBV28; 10 bases match TRBD2. The CDR3 is made up of 15 amino acids. Trimming cost V 3 bases and J 7 bases; bases outside gene matches: 7. The V gene's germline CDR1 is MDHEN and CDR2 SYDVKM. The CDR3 sequence is CASSLASGSANTQYF. CDR3 in DNA: TGTGCCAGCAGTTTGGCTAGCGGGAGCGCAAATACGCAGTATTTT.

This clone was detected only a few times. The V gene is TRBV6-4, the J gene TRBJ1-1, with 8 positions matching TRBD1. Losses at the gene ends were 2 bases for V and 4 bases for J; bases not matched to a gene: 6. The CDR3 has 15 residues. CDR1 and CDR2 (germline): MRHNA, SNTAGT. The CDR3 nucleotides are TGTGCCAGCAGTGACGGTACAGGGGGAATCACTGAAGCTTTCTTT. Its protein is CASSDGTGGITEAFF.

CDR3 amino acids: CASSPDSLGYEQYF. CDR3 DNA sequence: TGTGCCAGCAGCCCAGACAGTTTAGGTTACGAGCAGTACTTC. V gene TRBV5-6 combines with J gene TRBJ2-7; TRBD1 might be the D (5 bases). Trimming shortened V by 4 bases and J by 4 bases, and 15 bases separated the two germline ends. Germline CDR1 is SGHDT and CDR2 is YYEEEE. This CDR3 region has 14 residues.

This rearrangement joins TRBV4-2 to TRBJ2-3, with TRBD2 matching over 11 bases. The CDR3 spans 19 residues. Unmatched junction bases numbered 8, after V lost 0 bases and J lost 0 bases. Germline CDR1 and CDR2: LGHNA and YNFKEQ. The DNA of the CDR3 is TGTGCCAGCAGCCAAGACCCCCTAGCGGGAGGTGGGAGCACAGATACGCAGTATTTT. Protein product: CASSQDPLAGGGSTDTQYF.

The chain carries TRBV19 and TRBJ2-2, with TRBD2 matching 11 bases. After removal of 6 bases from V and 5 bases from J, the junction contained 5 bases not matched to a gene. The CDR3 totals 15 residues. Looked up from germline, CDR1 is LNHDA and CDR2 is SQIVND (reference sequence). As DNA, the CDR3 is TGTGCCAGTAGGAGGACTAGCGGGCTGACCGGGGAGCTGTTTTTT. Translation gives CASRRTSGLTGELFF.

This chain joins TRBV29-1 and TRBJ2-1, with D possibly TRBD2 on 6 matching bases. The CDR3 consists of 13 residues. Germline lookup yields CDR1 SQVTM and CDR2 ANQGSEA. The V end was cut by 6 bases, the J end by 5 bases, with 14 bases between. CDR3 DNA sequence: TGCAGCGTACCGGGACTTCTTAACAATGAGCAGTTCTTC. Translated: CSVPGLLNNEQFF.

The chain carries TRBV28 and TRBJ1-2; 8 nucleotides align to TRBD1. Trimming took 5 bases from V and 8 from J; bases not matched to a gene: 13. This CDR3 region has 15 residues. Looked up from germline, CDR1 is MDHEN and CDR2 is SYDVKM. The CDR3 region has the DNA TGTGCCAGCAGTCCCCGGGACAGGCAACACGGCGGCTACACCTTC. It codes for CASSPRDRQHGGYTF.